This note documents a single T cell receptor beta chain sequence. These data belong to a study of blood T cell repertoires in COVID-19. Study summary: The origin of the acute and convalescent COVID-19 samples was the United States, Italy and Spain.

The method was immunoSEQ multiplex PCR; TCRdb's version includes in-frame clones alone and lacks a portion of them. The sample contains about 160,000 clones, about 83% of which appear only once. This CDR3 region has 17 residues. The source is a man between 65 and 85 years old who had recovered from COVID-19. This chain connects TRBV21-1 to TRBJ2-2; the DNA was not compared with TRBD2, the D call given in the table. TRBV21-1 is deemed a pseudogene. Sample: peripheral blood. DNA of the CDR3: TGTGCCAGCAGCAAAGTTGCCAGTCCGGTACTAACCGGGGAGCTGTTTTTT. Residues: CASSKVASPVLTGELFF.